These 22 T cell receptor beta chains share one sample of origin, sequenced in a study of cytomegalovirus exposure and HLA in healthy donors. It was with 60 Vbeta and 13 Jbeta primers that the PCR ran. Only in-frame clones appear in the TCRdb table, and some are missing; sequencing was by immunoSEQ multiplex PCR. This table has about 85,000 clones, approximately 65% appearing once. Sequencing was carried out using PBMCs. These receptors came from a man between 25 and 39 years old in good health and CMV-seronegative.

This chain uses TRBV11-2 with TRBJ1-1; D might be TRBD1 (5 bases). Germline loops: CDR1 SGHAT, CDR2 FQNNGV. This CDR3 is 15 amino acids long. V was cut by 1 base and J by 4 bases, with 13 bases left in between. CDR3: CASSLVWGRGTEAFF. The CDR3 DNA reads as TGTGCCAGCAGCTTAGTATGGGGAAGGGGCACTGAAGCTTTCTTT.

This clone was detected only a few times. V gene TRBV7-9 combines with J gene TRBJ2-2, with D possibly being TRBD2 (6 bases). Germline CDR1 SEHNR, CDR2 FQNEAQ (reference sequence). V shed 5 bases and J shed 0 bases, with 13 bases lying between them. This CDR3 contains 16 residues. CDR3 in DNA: TGTGCCAGCAGCGCCTCCGGGGGAGCGAACACCGGGGAGCTGTTTTTT. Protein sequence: CASSASGGANTGELFF.

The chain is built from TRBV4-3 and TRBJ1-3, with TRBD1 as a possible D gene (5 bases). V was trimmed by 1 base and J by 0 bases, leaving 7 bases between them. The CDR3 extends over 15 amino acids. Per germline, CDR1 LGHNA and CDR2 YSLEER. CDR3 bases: TGCGCCAGCAGCCAAGGGGGGGTCTCTGGAAACACCATATATTTT. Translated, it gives CASSQGGVSGNTIYF.

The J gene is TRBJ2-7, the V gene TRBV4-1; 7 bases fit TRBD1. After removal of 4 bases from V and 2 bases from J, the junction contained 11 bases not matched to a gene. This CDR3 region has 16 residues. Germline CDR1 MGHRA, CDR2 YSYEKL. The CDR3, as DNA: TGCGCCAGCAGCCCTGAACGTAGTCAGGGGGCCTACGAGCAGTACTTC. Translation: CASSPERSQGAYEQYF.

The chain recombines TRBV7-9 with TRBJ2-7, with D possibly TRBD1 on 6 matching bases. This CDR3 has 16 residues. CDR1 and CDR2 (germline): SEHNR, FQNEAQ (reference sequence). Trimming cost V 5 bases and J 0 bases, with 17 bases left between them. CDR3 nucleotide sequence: TGTGCCAGCAGCCCGTCGGACAGATCGATCTCCTACGAGCAGTACTTC. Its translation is CASSPSDRSISYEQYF.

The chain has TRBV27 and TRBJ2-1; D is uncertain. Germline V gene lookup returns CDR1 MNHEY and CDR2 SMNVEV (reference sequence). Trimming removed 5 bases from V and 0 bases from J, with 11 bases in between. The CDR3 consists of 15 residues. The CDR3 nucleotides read TGTGCCAGCAGTCCTTTGTCGAGCTCCTACAATGAGCAGTTCTTC. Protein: CASSPLSSSYNEQFF.

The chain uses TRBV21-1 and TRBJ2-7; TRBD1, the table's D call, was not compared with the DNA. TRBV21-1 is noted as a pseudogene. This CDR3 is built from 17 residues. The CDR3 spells CASSKVIRAGASYEQYF. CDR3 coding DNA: TGTGCCAGCAGCAAAGTAATTAGGGCAGGGGCCTCCTACGAGCAGTACTTC.

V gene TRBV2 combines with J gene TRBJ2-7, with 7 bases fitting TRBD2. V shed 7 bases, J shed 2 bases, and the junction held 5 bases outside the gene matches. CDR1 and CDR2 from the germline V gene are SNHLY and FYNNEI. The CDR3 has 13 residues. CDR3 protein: CASKRDGTYEQYF. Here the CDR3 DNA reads TGTGCCAGCAAGCGGGACGGAACCTACGAGCAGTACTTC.

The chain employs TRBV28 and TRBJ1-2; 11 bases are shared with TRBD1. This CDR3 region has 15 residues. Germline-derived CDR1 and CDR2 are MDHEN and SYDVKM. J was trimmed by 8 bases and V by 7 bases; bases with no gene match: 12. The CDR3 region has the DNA TGTGCCAGCATCCGTGGGACAGGGGGGTTAAAGGGCTACACCTTC. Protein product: CASIRGTGGLKGYTF.

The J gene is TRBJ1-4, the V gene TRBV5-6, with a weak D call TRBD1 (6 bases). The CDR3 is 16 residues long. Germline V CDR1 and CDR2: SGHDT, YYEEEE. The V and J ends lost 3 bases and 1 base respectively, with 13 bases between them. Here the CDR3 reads CASSSTGQITNEKLFF. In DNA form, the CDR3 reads TGTGCCAGCAGCTCAACAGGACAGATAACTAATGAAAAACTGTTTTTT.

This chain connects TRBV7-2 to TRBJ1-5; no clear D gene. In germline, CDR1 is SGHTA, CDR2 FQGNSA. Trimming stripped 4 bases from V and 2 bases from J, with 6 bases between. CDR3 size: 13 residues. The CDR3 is CASSSRGNQPQHF. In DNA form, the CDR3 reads TGTGCCAGCAGCTCCCGAGGCAATCAGCCCCAGCATTTT.

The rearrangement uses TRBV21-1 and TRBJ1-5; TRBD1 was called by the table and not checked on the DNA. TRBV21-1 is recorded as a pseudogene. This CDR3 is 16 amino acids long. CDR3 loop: CASEGQGGNFNQPQHF. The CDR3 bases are TGTGCCAGCGAAGGACAGGGTGGGAACTTTAATCAGCCCCAGCATTTT.

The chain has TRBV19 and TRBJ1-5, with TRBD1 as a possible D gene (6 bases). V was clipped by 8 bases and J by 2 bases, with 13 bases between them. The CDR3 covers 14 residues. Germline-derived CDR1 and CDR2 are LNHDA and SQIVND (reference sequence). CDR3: CASSRGSGNQPQHF. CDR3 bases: TGTGCCAGTTCCAGGGGATCCGGCAATCAGCCCCAGCATTTT.

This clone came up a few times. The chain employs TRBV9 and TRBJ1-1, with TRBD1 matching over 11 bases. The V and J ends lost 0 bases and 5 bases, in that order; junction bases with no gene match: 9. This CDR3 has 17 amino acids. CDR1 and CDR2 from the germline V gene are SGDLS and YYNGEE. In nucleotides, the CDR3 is TGTGCCAGCAGCGTAGGCCGGACAGGGGGCATCTTAACTGAAGCTTTCTTT. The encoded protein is CASSVGRTGGILTEAFF.

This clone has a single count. The CDR3 sequence: CASSLGQALIPEQYF. The CDR3 coding sequence is TGTGCCAGCAGCTTAGGACAGGCACTAATACCCGAGCAGTACTTC. V gene TRBV5-6 combines with J gene TRBJ2-7, with TRBD1 identical over 7 bases. Looked up from germline, CDR1 is SGHDT and CDR2 is YYEEEE. V lost 2 bases, J lost 6 bases, and 11 bases stayed unmatched. This CDR3 comprises 15 residues.

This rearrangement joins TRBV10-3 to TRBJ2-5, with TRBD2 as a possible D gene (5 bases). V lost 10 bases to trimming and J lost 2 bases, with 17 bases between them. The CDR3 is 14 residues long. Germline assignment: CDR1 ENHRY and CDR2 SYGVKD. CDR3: CATGNSADQETQYF. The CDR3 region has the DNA TGTGCCACCGGAAACTCAGCGGATCAAGAGACCCAGTACTTC.

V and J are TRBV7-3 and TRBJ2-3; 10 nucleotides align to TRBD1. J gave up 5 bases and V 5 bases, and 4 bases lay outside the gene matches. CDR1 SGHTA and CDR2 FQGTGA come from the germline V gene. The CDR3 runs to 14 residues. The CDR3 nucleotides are TGTGCCAGCAGCCCCGGACAGGGGGGAGATACGCAGTATTTT. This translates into CASSPGQGGDTQYF.

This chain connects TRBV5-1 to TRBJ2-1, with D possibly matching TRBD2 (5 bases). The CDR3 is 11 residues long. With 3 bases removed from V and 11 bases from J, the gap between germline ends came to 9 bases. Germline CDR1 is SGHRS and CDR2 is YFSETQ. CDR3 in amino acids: CASSWSGQQFF. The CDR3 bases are TGCGCCAGCAGCTGGAGCGGACAGCAGTTCTTC.

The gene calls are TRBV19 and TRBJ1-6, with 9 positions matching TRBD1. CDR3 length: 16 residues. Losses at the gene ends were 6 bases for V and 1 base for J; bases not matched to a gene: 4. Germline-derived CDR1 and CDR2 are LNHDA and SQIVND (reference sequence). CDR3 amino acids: CASSDRGRSYNSPLHF. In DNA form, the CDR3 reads TGTGCCAGTAGCGACAGGGGGAGATCCTATAATTCACCCCTCCACTTT.

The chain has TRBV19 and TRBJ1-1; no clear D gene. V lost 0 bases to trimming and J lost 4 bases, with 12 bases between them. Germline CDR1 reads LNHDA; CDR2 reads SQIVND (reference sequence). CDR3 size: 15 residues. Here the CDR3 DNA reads TGTGCCAGTAGTATAGATCACGGTCGGGGCACTGAAGCTTTCTTT. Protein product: CASSIDHGRGTEAFF.

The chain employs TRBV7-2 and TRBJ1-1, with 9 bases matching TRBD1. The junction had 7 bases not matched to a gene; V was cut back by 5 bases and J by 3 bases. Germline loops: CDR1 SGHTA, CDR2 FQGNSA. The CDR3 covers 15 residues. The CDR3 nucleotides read TGTGCCAGCAGCCCGTGGACAGGGGCGGACACTGAAGCTTTCTTT. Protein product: CASSPWTGADTEAFF.

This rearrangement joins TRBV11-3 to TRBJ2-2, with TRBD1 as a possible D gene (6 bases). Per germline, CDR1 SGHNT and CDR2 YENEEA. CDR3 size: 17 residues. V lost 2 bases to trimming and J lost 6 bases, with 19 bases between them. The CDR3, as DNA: TGTGCCAGCAGCTTAAGGATCGGGCAGGGGTCCTCCGGGGAGCTGTTTTTT. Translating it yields CASSLRIGQGSSGELFF.